These 18 T cell receptor beta chains were all obtained from the same sample, sequenced in a study of blood T cell repertoires in COVID-19. The assay was immunoSEQ multiplex PCR, and TCRdb's table has in-frame clones only and misses some. The sample records about 160,000 clones, around nine tenths being singletons. The sequencing sample was made of PBMCs or T cells enriched from blood (not recorded which). These receptors originate from a woman aged 50 to 65 who had recovered from COVID-19.

CDR3 sequence: CASSPETGGQYEQYF. CDR3 nucleotide sequence: TGTGCCAGCTCACCCGAGACAGGAGGCCAGTACGAGCAGTACTTC. The V and J genes are TRBV18 and TRBJ2-7; maybe TRBD1 (6 bases). Trimming pared 3 bases from V and 4 bases from J, leaving 16 bases between. Germline CDR1 is KGHSH and CDR2 is LQKENI. The CDR3 runs 15 residues.

This clone was found once. The V and J genes are TRBV27 and TRBJ2-2; D might be TRBD2 (6 bases). Germline values: CDR1 MNHEY, CDR2 SMNVEV (reference sequence). CDR3 length equals 14 residues. V was cut by 6 bases and J by 3 bases, with 11 bases left in between. The CDR3 nucleotides read TGTGCCAGCAGCCTGGGACTTCACACCGGGGAGCTGTTTTTT. Protein product: CASSLGLHTGELFF.

The chain employs TRBV10-2 and TRBJ2-7; a possible D gene is TRBD1 (6 bases). Trimming took 9 bases from V and 1 from J, leaving 10 bases between them. Germline loops: CDR1 WSHSY, CDR2 SAAADI. The CDR3 loop spans 12 amino acids. The CDR3: CASQDRSYEQYF. The DNA of the CDR3 is TGCGCCAGTCAGGACAGATCCTACGAGCAGTACTTC.

The rearrangement uses TRBV5-1 and TRBJ1-2, with D tentatively TRBD1 (5 bases). With 4 bases removed from V and 1 base from J, the gap between germline ends came to 20 bases. The CDR3 has 17 residues. CDR1 and CDR2 from the germline V gene are SGHRS and YFSETQ. CDR3 amino acids: CASSLSGGGGSNYGYTF. The CDR3, as DNA: TGCGCCAGCAGCCTATCCGGGGGTGGAGGCAGTAACTATGGCTACACCTTC.

The V call is TRBV6-1, the J call TRBJ1-2, with 7 nucleotides matching TRBD1. J was trimmed by 2 bases and V by 3 bases; bases with no gene match: 9. Germline V gene data show CDR1 as MNHNS and CDR2 as SASEGT. The CDR3 spans 16 residues. The CDR3 DNA reads as TGTGCCAGCAGTGATTTCCAGACAGGGCAAAACTATGGCTACACCTTC. Encoded protein: CASSDFQTGQNYGYTF.

CDR3 sequence: CASSLAGQALSYGYTF. The CDR3 region has the DNA TGTGCCAGCAGCTTAGCTGGGCAGGCGTTATCGTATGGCTACACCTTC. The V call is TRBV7-9, the J call TRBJ1-2; D is undetermined. Trimming left V 0 bases short and J 5 bases short, with 16 bases between. The CDR3 runs to 16 residues. The germline V gene encodes CDR1 SEHNR and CDR2 FQNEAQ (reference sequence).

The chain has TRBV5-1 and TRBJ1-4; unclear D gene. CDR3 length: 15 amino acids. The germline V gene encodes CDR1 SGHRS and CDR2 YFSETQ. The V and J ends lost 0 bases and 4 bases respectively, with 10 bases between them. As DNA, the CDR3 is TGCGCCAGCAGCTTGGCCGGAACAGTTAATGAAAAACTGTTTTTT. This translates into CASSLAGTVNEKLFF.

The J gene is TRBJ2-5, the V gene TRBV6-2 or TRBV6-3; 7 bases line up with TRBD2. The junction had 14 bases not matched to a gene; V was cut back by 2 bases and J by 5 bases. Germline V gene lookup returns CDR1 MNHEY and CDR2 SVGEGT. The CDR3 covers 17 residues. CDR3 sequence (DNA): TGTGCCAGCAGTTACCGCCAAGGGGAGGGCGACTCGGAGACCCAGTACTTC. Protein product: CASSYRQGEGDSETQYF.

The rearrangement uses TRBV6-4 and TRBJ1-6; D might be TRBD1 (6 bases). The CDR3 is 15 residues long. Germline assignment: CDR1 MRHNA and CDR2 SNTAGT. V was clipped by 6 bases and J by 6 bases, with 15 bases between them. CDR3 coding DNA: TGTGCCAGCAGGGAAAATACAGGGACTAATTCACCCCTCCACTTT. Amino acid sequence: CASRENTGTNSPLHF.

V usage is TRBV19 and J usage is TRBJ2-1; 9 nucleotides line up with TRBD1. Germline V gives CDR1 LNHDA, CDR2 SQIVND (reference sequence). With 5 bases clipped from V and 2 bases from J, the junction kept 13 bases outside the gene matches. The CDR3 loop spans 18 amino acids. CDR3 in amino acids: CASSSTGGRGQTYNEQFF. DNA of the CDR3: TGTGCCAGTAGTTCTACAGGGGGCAGGGGGCAGACCTACAATGAGCAGTTCTTC.

The chain uses TRBV5-4 and TRBJ1-2; D possibly corresponds to TRBD1 (5 bases). The V end was cut by 0 bases, the J end by 8 bases, with 14 bases between. This CDR3 comprises 14 residues. In germline, CDR1 is SGHNT, CDR2 YYREEE (reference sequence). The CDR3 loop reads CASSLAAAGRGYTF. The CDR3 coding sequence is TGTGCCAGCAGCTTGGCCGCGGCAGGGCGAGGCTACACCTTC. Drawing the rest from reference TRBV5-4 and TRBJ1-2, the complete variable domain is ETGVTQSPTHLIKTRGQQVTLRCSSQSGHNTVSWYQQALGQGPQFIFQYYREEENGRGNFPPRFSGLQFPNYSSELNVNALELDDSALYLCASSLAAAGRGYTFGSGTRLTVV.

The chain links TRBV3-1 (or the pseudogene TRBV3-2) to TRBJ1-4; perhaps TRBD1 as D (5 bases). Between the trimmed V and J ends, which lost 3 bases and 6 bases, there was a span of 11 bases. CDR1 is LGHDT and CDR2 is YNNKEL in the germline V gene (reference sequence). This CDR3 has 14 amino acids. The CDR3 sequence is CASSHGTLDEKLFF. In DNA form, the CDR3 reads TGTGCCAGCAGCCACGGGACTCTGGATGAAAAACTGTTTTTT.

V and J are TRBV14 and TRBJ2-1; D possibly corresponds to TRBD2 (6 bases). V shed 2 bases and J shed 9 bases, with 11 bases lying between them. The germline V gene encodes CDR1 SGHDN and CDR2 FVKESK. The length of the CDR3 is 13 residues. The CDR3 nucleotides read TGTGCCAGCAGCCAAAATTTGGAGGGTGAGCAGTTCTTC. It encodes CASSQNLEGEQFF.

The chain is built from TRBV4-1 and TRBJ2-2; TRBD2 aligns across 8 bases. The V gene end was trimmed by 0 bases and the J gene end by 5 bases; junction bases not matched to a gene: 8. The CDR3 runs to 17 residues. Germline V gives CDR1 MGHRA, CDR2 YSYEKL. This CDR3 reads CASSQEAAGARTGELFF. Here the CDR3 DNA reads TGCGCCAGCAGCCAAGAAGCAGCGGGGGCAAGAACCGGGGAGCTGTTTTTT.

The CDR3 DNA reads TGTGCCAGCAGCTTAGAGGCCGGAGGCTACATTCAGTACTTC. This gives the protein CASSLEAGGYIQYF. This sequence joins TRBV11-2 and TRBJ2-4, with a possible D match to TRBD2 (5 bases). Trimming cost V 0 bases and J 8 bases, with 11 bases left between them. Germline lookup yields CDR1 SGHAT and CDR2 FQNNGV. CDR3 length: 14 amino acids.

The chain uses TRBV6-2 or TRBV6-3 and TRBJ1-6; D call uncertain. Per the germline V gene, CDR1 is MNHEY and CDR2 is SVGEGT. V was clipped by 2 bases and J by 6 bases, with 14 bases between them. This CDR3 region has 16 residues. The CDR3 sequence is CASSYPPQRGNSPLHF. CDR3 DNA sequence: TGTGCCAGCAGTTACCCCCCGCAGCGAGGTAATTCACCCCTCCACTTT.

This rearrangement joins TRBV7-2 to TRBJ2-7, with D unresolved. Trimming pared 5 bases from V and 6 bases from J, leaving 23 bases between. The CDR3 runs 16 residues. CDR1 is SGHTA and CDR2 is FQGNSA in the germline V gene. CDR3 region: CASSKNNPRRPSEQYF. For the CDR3, the DNA is TGTGCCAGCAGCAAAAATAACCCCCGGCGCCCTAGCGAGCAGTACTTC.

The rearrangement joins TRBV15 to TRBJ1-1, with 7 bases identical to TRBD1. With 0 bases clipped from V and 5 bases from J, the junction kept 3 bases outside the gene matches. CDR3 length equals 14 residues. The V gene's germline CDR1 is LNHNV and CDR2 YYDKDF (reference sequence). DNA for the CDR3: TGTGCCACCAGCAGAGATGCAGGGGGAACTGAAGCTTTCTTT. This translates into CATSRDAGGTEAFF.